The 25 T cell receptor beta chains below come from one sample, sequenced in a study of regulatory T cells in long-lasting Graves disease. Time point described: newly diagnosed GD, antithyroid drugs for less than 3 months. Preparation of the TCR library used RNA extracted from PBMCs. The authors built TCR beta libraries using iRepertoire HTBI primers and Arm-PCR of CDR3 regions. TCRdb re-called the multiplex PCR reads through MiXCR, storing one row per CDR3 protein. Of about 220,000 distinct CDR3 sequences listed, approximately 19% were seen once; the top ten hold about 12%. The same sample was also used in a study of T cells in Graves' hyperthyroidism and ophthalmopathy.

Specimen: peripheral blood mononuclear cells (PBMCs), collected at new diagnosis, from a patient treated with antithyroid drugs. The receptors here all came from a woman in her 30s with Graves disease.

This clonotype showed up many times. V usage is TRBV7-6 and J usage is TRBJ1-3; D is unresolved. Trimming pared 5 bases from V and 3 bases from J, leaving 11 bases between. The V gene's germline CDR1 is SGHVS and CDR2 FNYEAQ. The CDR3 is made up of 14 amino acids. Here the CDR3 DNA reads TGTGCCAGCAGCGACGGGTTTTTTGGAAACACCATATATTTT. This gives the protein CASSDGFFGNTIYF.

This clonotype was observed many times. The chain combines TRBV3-1 with TRBJ2-1, with no clear D. The CDR3 extends over 13 amino acids. Germline assignment: CDR1 LGHDT and CDR2 YNNKEL (reference sequence). Trimming left V 8 bases short and J 4 bases short, with 12 bases between. The CDR3 protein is CASQATLYNEQFF. For the CDR3, the DNA is TGTGCCAGCCAGGCGACCTTATACAATGAGCAGTTCTTC.

The gene calls are TRBV19 and TRBJ2-7, with TRBD2 matching 10 bases. Germline-derived CDR1 and CDR2 are LNHDA and SQIVND (reference sequence). CDR3 length: 15 amino acids. V shed 6 bases and J 2 bases; nucleotides not matched to a gene: 7. The CDR3 spells CASSRAGGSTYEQYF. CDR3 in DNA: TGTGCCAGTAGCCGAGCGGGGGGGAGTACCTACGAGCAGTACTTC.

As regards this clonotype: A much larger clone lies one base from this, so it may be a read error. The chain uses TRBV28 and TRBJ2-6, with D maybe TRBD1 (8 bases). This CDR3 is 15 amino acids long. Germline V gene data show CDR1 as MDHEN and CDR2 as SYDVKM. CDR3 protein: CASSPHRGGANVLAF. CDR3 nucleotide sequence: TGTGCCAGCAGCCCCCACAGGGGGGGGGCCAACGTCCTGGCTTTC. The full variable domain, with the rest looked up from reference TRBV28 and TRBJ2-6, is DVKVTQSSRYLVKRTGEKVFLECVQDMDHENMFWYRQDPGLGLRLIYFSYDVKMKEKGDIPEGYSVSREKKERFSLILESASTNQTSMYLCASSPHRGGANVLAFGAGSRLTVL.

The table lists this clonotype with a few counts. The chain joins TRBV7-9 to TRBJ1-4; a weak D match, TRBD1 (6 bases). This CDR3 has 14 residues. Germline CDR1 SEHNR, CDR2 FQNEAQ (reference sequence). Trimming removed 5 bases at V and 7 bases at J, with 14 bases between. The CDR3 sequence is CASSLQGGGEKLFF. As DNA, the CDR3 is TGTGCCAGCAGCCTACAGGGAGGTGGTGAAAAACTGTTTTTT. Based on the CDR3 plus reference TRBV7-9 and TRBJ1-4, the full variable domain is DTGVSQNPRHKITKRGQNVTFRCDPISEHNRLYWYRQTLGQGPEFLTYFQNEAQLEKSRLLSDRFSAERPKGSFSTLEIQRTEQGDSAMYLCASSLQGGGEKLFFGSGTQLSVL.

This clonotype was detected many times. The genes are TRBV29-1 and TRBJ2-1; tentative D call: TRBD1 (5 bases). Trimming pared 7 bases from V and 5 bases from J, leaving 12 bases between. CDR1 SQVTM and CDR2 ANQGSEA come from the germline V gene. CDR3 length: 12 amino acids. CDR3 in DNA: TGCAGCGCCAGAACAGGAAACAATGAGCAGTTCTTC. Its translation is CSARTGNNEQFF.

Details on this clonotype: A read error may be the cause here, since a much bigger clone is one base away. V is TRBV20-1 and J is TRBJ1-4; perhaps TRBD1 as D (5 bases). This CDR3 comprises 16 residues. The germline V gene has CDR1 DFQATT and CDR2 SNEGSKA (reference sequence). The CDR3 region has the DNA TGCAGTGCTAGATTCGGGCCCAGGGCAACTGATGAAAAACTGTTTTTT. The encoded protein is CSARFGPRATDEKLFF.

This clonotype was observed at least ten times. The rearrangement links TRBV18 to TRBJ2-7; D possibly uses TRBD1 or TRBD2 (5 bases each). Per germline, CDR1 KGHSH and CDR2 LQKENI. Trimming cost V 2 bases and J 1 base, with 15 bases left between them. The CDR3 covers 16 residues. As DNA, the CDR3 is TGTGCCAGCTCACCAGTTAGTGGGACGGCATCCTACGAGCAGTACTTC. The encoded protein is CASSPVSGTASYEQYF. The full variable domain, completed using reference TRBV18 and TRBJ2-7, is NAGVMQNPRHLVRRRGQEARLRCSPMKGHSHVYWYRQLPEEGLKFMVYLQKENIIDESGMPKERFSAEFPKEGPSILRIQQVVRGDSAAYFCASSPVSGTASYEQYFGPGTRLTVT.

This clonotype has a count of ten or more. The chain is built from TRBV5-1 and TRBJ2-3; 7 bases align to TRBD1. The CDR3 spans 14 residues. CDR1 SGHRS and CDR2 YFSETQ come from the germline V gene. The J segment lost 2 bases and the V segment lost 7 bases, leaving 7 bases of the junction unmatched. DNA of the CDR3: TGCGCCAGCTTCCGACAGGGCCTCACAGATACGCAGTATTTT. This sequence encodes CASFRQGLTDTQYF. Supplemented by reference TRBV5-1 and TRBJ2-3, the full variable domain reads KAGVTQTPRYLIKTRGQQVTLSCSPISGHRSVSWYQQTPGQGLQFLFEYFSETQRNKGNFPGRFSGRQFSNSRSEMNVSTLELGDSALYLCASFRQGLTDTQYFGPGTRLTVL.

This clonotype was seen a few times. The chain combines TRBV19 with TRBJ2-7; 7 bases are shared with TRBD1. The V gene end was trimmed by 5 bases and the J gene end by 0 bases; junction bases not matched to a gene: 7. Looked up from germline, CDR1 is LNHDA and CDR2 is SQIVND (reference sequence). This CDR3 spans 15 amino acids. CDR3 protein: CASSFTGVSSYEQYF. The CDR3 DNA reads TGTGCCAGTAGTTTTACAGGGGTGAGCTCCTACGAGCAGTACTTC.

This sequence joins TRBV6-1 and TRBJ2-1, with 9 bases identical to TRBD1. This CDR3 region has 16 residues. Looked up from germline, CDR1 is MNHNS and CDR2 is SASEGT. V lost 5 bases and J lost 3; bases outside the gene matches: 8. CDR3 DNA: TGTGCCAGCAGTCCCGAGACAGGGGGTGTCTACAATGAGCAGTTCTTC. Translated: CASSPETGGVYNEQFF.

This clonotype occurred many times. CDR3 coding DNA: TGTGCCACCAGCAAGAGGGGAGGGTTAAATGAGCAGTTCTTC. This translates into CATSKRGGLNEQFF. V and J are TRBV15 and TRBJ2-1; 7 bases agree with TRBD2. This CDR3 comprises 14 residues. Germline assignment: CDR1 LNHNV and CDR2 YYDKDF (reference sequence). The V gene end was trimmed by 4 bases and the J gene end by 7 bases; junction bases not matched to a gene: 7.

This clonotype was detected many times. The chain uses TRBV18 and TRBJ2-2, with a possible D match to TRBD2 (5 bases). V dropped 3 bases and J dropped 4 bases, with 6 bases sitting between them. This CDR3 comprises 13 residues. From germline, CDR1 is KGHSH and CDR2 LQKENI. The CDR3: CASSPGSTGELFF. The CDR3 DNA is TGTGCCAGCTCACCGGGGAGCACCGGGGAGCTGTTTTTT.

For this clonotype: No conserved phenylalanine or tryptophan is present at the end of the CDR3, so a read error is the likely explanation. It is unclear where the CDR3 begins or ends on the DNA, so no DNA is shown, and the CDR3 is as TCRdb lists it. The chain combines TRBV12-3 or TRBV12-4 with TRBJ1-2; the D call in the table, TRBD1, was not verified against the DNA. Termini included, the CDR3 measures 13 amino acids. The CDR3: CASRETGTYGCTV.

This clonotype was seen many times. The rearrangement uses TRBV9 and TRBJ1-1; D ambiguous. Germline V lookup: CDR1 SGDLS, CDR2 YYNGEE. The CDR3 spans 15 residues. Trimming cost V 3 bases and J 0 bases, with 12 bases left between them. CDR3 amino acids: CASSAQELMNTEAFF. The CDR3 DNA reads TGTGCCAGCAGCGCCCAAGAATTGATGAACACTGAAGCTTTCTTT.

This clonotype has ten or more counts. The genes are TRBV27 and TRBJ1-5, with D uncertain. Trimming stripped 2 bases from V and 3 bases from J, with 8 bases between. The length of the CDR3 is 14 residues. CDR1 and CDR2 from the germline V gene are MNHEY and SMNVEV (reference sequence). This CDR3 is CASSLRRFNQPQHF. The CDR3, as DNA: TGTGCCAGCAGTTTAAGGCGGTTCAATCAGCCCCAGCATTTT.

The chain joins TRBV20-1 to TRBJ1-2; 9 bases align to TRBD1. CDR3 length equals 14 residues. The ends lost 3 bases at V and 0 bases at J; junction bases unmatched: 2. Germline V gene lookup returns CDR1 DFQATT and CDR2 SNEGSKA (reference sequence). The CDR3 coding sequence is TGCAGTGCTAGGGACAGGGGAGCTAACTATGGCTACACCTTC. This sequence encodes CSARDRGANYGYTF.

This clonotype was observed many times. This chain uses TRBV6-5 with TRBJ1-6, with D hard to call. The CDR3 runs to 16 residues. Trimming shortened V by 0 bases and J by 7 bases, and 13 bases separated the two germline ends. The germline CDR1 and CDR2 sequences are MNHEY and SVGAGI. CDR3 bases: TGTGCCAGCAGTTACTCGAGACGGGAATGGAATTCACCCCTCCACTTT. This codes for CASSYSRREWNSPLHF.

In the case of this clonotype: A read error is likely here: a far larger clone is one base away. The rearrangement joins TRBV12-3 or TRBV12-4 to TRBJ2-1; D gene ambiguous. Trimming shortened V by 6 bases and J by 10 bases, and 10 bases separated the two germline ends. The CDR3 sequence is 11 residues long. CDR3 amino acids: CASRLLREQFF. Written as DNA, the CDR3 is TGTGCCAGCAGGCTCCTCCGCGAGCAGTTCTTC.

This chain uses TRBV30 with TRBJ1-5; tentatively, D is TRBD1 (5 bases). CDR3 size: 17 residues. The V end lost 3 bases, the J end lost 1 base, and 19 bases lay between the germline ends. In germline, CDR1 is GTSNPN, CDR2 SVGIG (reference sequence). The CDR3 DNA sequence: TGTGCCTGGAGCCCCGGGAGACAGAGAAAAAGCAATCAGCCCCAGCATTTT. Translated, it gives CAWSPGRQRKSNQPQHF.

CDR3 nucleotides: TGTGCCAGCAGCCCACCTCGGGGGGGAAACTACAATGAGCAGTTCTTC. Residues: CASSPPRGGNYNEQFF. The rearrangement links TRBV7-9 to TRBJ2-1; the match to TRBD2 covers 8 bases. Trimming took 5 bases from V and 3 from J; bases not matched to a gene: 9. The CDR3 is 16 amino acids. Per the germline V gene, CDR1 is SEHNR and CDR2 is FQNEAQ (reference sequence).

This clonotype was observed at least ten times. The chain carries TRBV7-9 and TRBJ1-5; D is perhaps TRBD1 (5 bases). The V end was cut by 2 bases, the J end by 4 bases, with 9 bases between. There are 14 residues in the CDR3. The germline gives CDR1 SEHNR, CDR2 FQNEAQ (reference sequence). As DNA, the CDR3 is TGTGCCAGCAGCTTATCTGGGGGTAATCAGCCCCAGCATTTT. It translates to CASSLSGGNQPQHF.

This clonotype showed up many times. This chain links TRBV3-1 with TRBJ2-7; maybe TRBD2 (5 bases). Per germline, CDR1 LGHDT and CDR2 YNNKEL (reference sequence). V shed 1 base and J shed 7 bases, with 14 bases lying between them. The CDR3 has 14 amino acids. This chain's CDR3 is CASSQGGLTREQYF. CDR3 DNA sequence: TGTGCCAGCAGCCAAGGCGGGCTAACAAGGGAGCAGTACTTC.

Ten or more counts support this clonotype. The chain recombines TRBV2 with TRBJ2-1; a possible D gene is TRBD2 (6 bases). V shed 6 bases and J shed 7 bases, with 16 bases lying between them. The germline V gene has CDR1 SNHLY and CDR2 FYNNEI. The CDR3 runs 14 residues. The CDR3 nucleotides are TGTGCCAGCAGGGGATCGGGGGATCCTAATGAGCAGTTCTTC. This encodes CASRGSGDPNEQFF.

This clonotype was detected many times. The chain uses TRBV6-1 and TRBJ1-1, with TRBD1 identical over 10 bases. V dropped 5 bases and J dropped 10; count of bases not matched to a gene: 13. This CDR3 region has 15 residues. Germline values: CDR1 MNHNS, CDR2 SASEGT. Here the CDR3 DNA reads TGTGCCAGCAGTCCCCGGGACAGGGGCGAAAGGGGAGCTTTCTTT. Amino acid sequence: CASSPRDRGERGAFF.